This paragraph reports one T cell receptor (beta chain). This record belongs to a study of blood T cell repertoires in COVID-19. CDR1 KGHDR and CDR2 SFDVKD come from the germline V gene. This CDR3 spans 16 amino acids. The germline V and J ends were trimmed by 3 bases and 5 bases, with 16 bases remaining between them. Repertoires were generated with immunoSEQ multiplex PCR, while TCRdb's copy carries only in-frame clones and drops some. The sample has some 180,000 clones, roughly 79% seen once. Sequencing was done on a sample of peripheral blood. The sequence was collected from a woman older than 75 with COVID-19, enrolled during active disease. The V call is TRBV24-1, the J call TRBJ2-1; the D gene is possibly TRBD2 (6 bases). The CDR3 reads CATSDPAREPNNEQFF. The CDR3, as DNA: TGTGCCACCAGTGATCCGGCGCGGGAACCTAACAATGAGCAGTTCTTC.